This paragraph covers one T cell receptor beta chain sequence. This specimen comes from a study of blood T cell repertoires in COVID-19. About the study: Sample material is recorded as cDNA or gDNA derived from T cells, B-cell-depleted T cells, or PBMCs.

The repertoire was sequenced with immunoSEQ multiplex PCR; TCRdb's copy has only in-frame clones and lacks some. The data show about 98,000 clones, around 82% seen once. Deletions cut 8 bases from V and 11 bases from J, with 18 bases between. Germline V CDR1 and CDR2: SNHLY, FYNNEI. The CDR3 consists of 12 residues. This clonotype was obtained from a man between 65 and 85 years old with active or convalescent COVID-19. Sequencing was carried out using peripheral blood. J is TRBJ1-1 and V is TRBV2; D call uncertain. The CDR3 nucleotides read TGTGCCAGCGAATGGTACCCACGAGCGGCTTTCTTT. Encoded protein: CASEWYPRAAFF. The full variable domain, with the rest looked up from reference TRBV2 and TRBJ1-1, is EPEVTQTPSHQVTQMGQEVILRCVPISNHLYFYWYRQILGQKVEFLVSFYNNEISEKSEIFDDQFSVERPDGSNFTLKIRSTKLEDSAMYFCASEWYPRAAFFGQGTRLTVV.